This T cell receptor beta chain stems from a study of blood T cell repertoires in COVID-19. At the level of the study: Spain, Italy and the United States supplied samples that represented acute and convalescent COVID-19. PBMCs, B-cell-depleted T cells, or T cells were the source of the cDNA or gDNA that made up the material.

Original processing notes: Reference gene primers were amplified, and this amplification served to estimate nucleated cell counts. Method: immunoSEQ multiplex PCR; TCRdb's copy keeps in-frame clones and lacks some. V and J calls and clone size are copied from that table; D and trimming were computed from the DNA. This table holds some 290,000 clones, roughly 80% found once. The junction had 9 bases not matched to a gene; V was cut back by 7 bases and J by 0 bases. The CDR3 has 16 amino acids. Germline loops: CDR1 LNHDA, CDR2 SQIVND (reference sequence). This clone was observed a few times. Sequencing used peripheral blood. The receptor's source is a man between 60 and 75 years old who had recovered from COVID-19. V and J are TRBV19 and TRBJ2-1; 7 bases align to TRBD1. CDR3 in amino acids: CASIPRGQSSYNEQFF. The DNA for the CDR3 is TGTGCCAGTATCCCTCGGGGACAGAGCTCCTACAATGAGCAGTTCTTC. The variable domain in full, completed from reference TRBV19 and TRBJ2-1, reads DGGITQSPKYLFRKEGQNVTLSCEQNLNHDAMYWYRQDPGQGLRLIYYSQIVNDFQKGDIAEGYSVSREKKESFPLTVTSAQKNPTAFYLCASIPRGQSSYNEQFFGPGTRLTVL.